This passage covers 8 T cell receptor beta chains from one sample sequenced in a study of control samples from healthy donors and cancer patients. Repertoires were generated with immunoSEQ multiplex PCR, while TCRdb's copy carries only in-frame clones and drops some. The table lists about 100,000 clones, just under 85% of them singletons. Sequencing was performed on blood. The receptors stem from a man aged 18 to 29 in good health.

The chain carries TRBV3-1 (or the pseudogene TRBV3-2) and TRBJ1-2; D is unresolved. CDR3 length: 14 amino acids. Germline V gene data show CDR1 as LGHDT and CDR2 as YNNKEL (reference sequence). Between the trimmed V and J ends, which lost 1 base and 5 bases, there was a span of 11 bases. CDR3 sequence reads: CASSQGGILYGYTF. The DNA for the CDR3 is TGTGCCAGCAGCCAAGGAGGAATTCTTTATGGCTACACCTTC.

The genes are TRBV9 and TRBJ2-5; 12 bases line up with TRBD2. With 4 bases clipped from V and 1 base from J, the junction kept 5 bases outside the gene matches. Germline V CDR1 and CDR2: SGDLS, YYNGEE. The length of the CDR3 is 16 residues. The CDR3 DNA is TGTGCCAGCAGCCCGTCTAGCGGGGGGGCCCAAGAGACCCAGTACTTC. It encodes CASSPSSGGAQETQYF. The variable domain in full, completed from reference TRBV9 and TRBJ2-5, reads DSGVTQTPKHLITATGQRVTLRCSPRSGDLSVYWYQQSLDQGLQFLIQYYNGEERAKGNILERFSAQQFPDLHSELNLSSLELGDSALYFCASSPSSGGAQETQYFGPGTRLLVL.

The rearrangement links TRBV7-8 to TRBJ1-1; D is unresolved. The CDR3 extends over 13 amino acids. V gave up 6 bases and J gave up 6 bases, with 14 bases separating them. Germline CDR1 reads SGHVS; CDR2 reads FQNEAQ. The CDR3 sequence is CASSYTRTAEAFF. The DNA for the CDR3 is TGTGCCAGCAGTTATACTAGGACTGCTGAAGCTTTCTTT.

V and J are TRBV12-3 or TRBV12-4 and TRBJ1-1; D not certain. Trimming took 6 bases from V and 3 from J, leaving 11 bases between them. The CDR3 sequence is 13 residues long. CDR3 loop: CASRRRGHTEAFF. For the CDR3, the DNA is TGTGCCAGCAGGCGCCGGGGTCACACTGAAGCTTTCTTT.

The chain has TRBV5-4 and TRBJ2-5; no clear D. The CDR3 consists of 14 residues. The V and J ends lost 2 bases and 0 bases respectively, with 8 bases between them. Germline V gene sequence: CDR1 SGHNT, CDR2 YYREEE (reference sequence). The CDR3 region is CASSFESYQETQYF. CDR3 nucleotides: TGTGCCAGCAGCTTTGAGAGCTACCAAGAGACCCAGTACTTC.

This sequence joins TRBV19 and TRBJ2-7; D gene uncertain. Deletions cut 5 bases from V and 0 bases from J, with 8 bases between. The CDR3 has 13 amino acids. CDR1 is LNHDA, CDR2 SQIVND, per germline (reference sequence). CDR3 nucleotides: TGTGCCAGTAGTGCCGGTTACTCCTACGAGCAGTACTTC. As protein: CASSAGYSYEQYF.

J is TRBJ1-6 and V is TRBV21-1. TRBV21-1 represents a pseudogene. The CDR3 consists of 16 residues. The CDR3, as DNA: TGTGCCAGCAGCAAGGGGAGGGGGGCCTATAATTCACCCCTCCACTTT. It codes for CASSKGRGAYNSPLHF.

In its sample, this clone was seen a few times. This chain connects TRBV12-3 or TRBV12-4 to TRBJ1-1; D uncertain. V was trimmed by 3 bases and J by 1 base, leaving 3 bases between them. This CDR3 region has 12 residues. The chain's CDR3 is CASSFWNTEAFF. CDR3 in DNA: TGTGCCAGCAGTTTCTGGAACACTGAAGCTTTCTTT.